These T cell receptor beta chains were read from a single sample in a study of CD8 T cells in ankylosing spondylitis. From the 5' RACE reads, TCRdb called clonotypes with MiXCR, one entry per CDR3 protein. The repertoire consists of some 180,000 distinct CDR3 sequences, with roughly 18% occurring once and the leading ten covering around 4%. The material sequenced was blood, either unsorted or a sorted T cell fraction (not recorded which). The receptors were gathered from a male donor aged 10 to 30 with ankylosing spondylitis or in good health (not recorded which). The CDR3 runs from the conserved cysteine through the conserved F or W. D genes are given only for firm matches. Some rows mark clone size as missing; the rest say once, few, many or name a class of expanded clone.

length: 15
J: TRBJ2-1
size: -
D: -
V: TRBV4-1
CDR3: CASSQEMHWAREQFF
DNA: TGCGCCAGCAGCCAAGAAATGCACTGGGCCCGTGAGCAGTTCTTC

length: 13
J: TRBJ2-1
size: many
D: TRBD2
V: TRBV7-6
CDR3: CASSSTGGHEQFF
DNA: TGTGCCAGCAGCTCTACGGGAGGCCATGAGCAGTTCTTC

length: 12
J: TRBJ2-1
size: few
D: -
V: TRBV29-1
CDR3: CSVSGLYNEQFF
DNA: TGCAGCGTTTCGGGTCTTTACAATGAGCAGTTCTTC

length: 13
J: TRBJ2-3
size: many
D: -
V: TRBV12-3/TRBV12-4
CDR3: CASSFVASDTQYF
DNA: TGTGCCAGCAGTTTTGTCGCGTCAGATACGCAGTATTTT

length: 14
J: TRBJ1-2
size: many
D: TRBD1
V: TRBV2
CDR3: CASREDRDSSGYTF
DNA: TGTGCCAGCAGAGAAGACAGGGATTCTAGTGGCTACACCTTC

length: 14
J: TRBJ2-3
size: many
D: -
V: TRBV5-1
CDR3: CASSADGSTDTQYF
DNA: TGCGCCAGCAGCGCCGACGGAAGCACAGATACGCAGTATTTT

length: 15
J: TRBJ2-1
size: -
D: TRBD2
V: TRBV10-1
CDR3: CASKRSHSGNDEQFF
DNA: TGCGCCAGCAAAAGATCCCATAGCGGGAATGATGAGCAGTTCTTC

length: 16
J: TRBJ2-1
size: many
D: TRBD2
V: TRBV11-2
CDR3: CASSPRLAGEHNEQFF
DNA: TGTGCCAGCAGCCCTCGACTAGCGGGAGAACACAATGAGCAGTTCTTC

length: 13
J: TRBJ2-3
size: many
D: -
V: TRBV7-2
CDR3: CASSSISTDTQYF
DNA: TGTGCCAGCAGCTCGATTAGCACAGATACGCAGTATTTT

length: 14
J: TRBJ2-3
size: -
D: TRBD1
V: TRBV5-1
CDR3: CASSSDRGQDTQYF
DNA: TGCGCCAGCAGCTCGGACAGGGGTCAAGATACGCAGTATTTT

length: 16
J: TRBJ2-2
size: many
D: TRBD2
V: TRBV5-4
CDR3: CASSKGTSDYTGELFF
DNA: TGTGCCAGCAGCAAGGGGACTAGCGATTACACCGGGGAGCTGTTTTTT

length: 15
J: TRBJ2-7
size: -
D: -
V: TRBV6-5
CDR3: CASRYWGRGSDEQYF
DNA: TGTGCCAGCAGGTACTGGGGCAGGGGTTCCGACGAGCAGTACTTC

length: 16
J: TRBJ2-5
size: many
D: TRBD2
V: TRBV25-1
CDR3: CASSDQRLAGGETQYF
DNA: TGTGCCAGCAGTGACCAGAGACTAGCGGGAGGGGAGACCCAGTACTTC

length: 16
J: TRBJ2-7
size: -
D: TRBD2
V: TRBV4-2
CDR3: CASSQGGRDYSYEQYF
DNA: TGTGCCAGCAGCCAAGGGGGGAGGGACTACTCCTACGAGCAGTACTTC

length: 18
J: TRBJ2-3
size: few
D: -
V: TRBV11-3
CDR3: CASSLRRRGERLTDTQYF
DNA: TGTGCCAGCAGCTTAAGGCGGCGCGGGGAGCGCCTCACAGATACGCAGTATTTT

length: 15
J: TRBJ2-7
size: many
D: TRBD2
V: TRBV12-3/TRBV12-4
CDR3: CASTPSGLAGNEQYF
DNA: TGTGCCAGCACCCCCTCGGGACTAGCGGGAAACGAGCAGTACTTC

length: 18
J: TRBJ1-2
size: many
D: -
V: TRBV9
CDR3: CASSATGRGDKWDYGYTF
DNA: TGTGCCAGCAGCGCGACCGGCAGGGGCGACAAGTGGGACTATGGCTACACCTTC

length: 15
J: TRBJ2-1
size: many
D: TRBD2
V: TRBV5-1
CDR3: CASSLSLAGDHEQFF
DNA: TGCGCCAGCAGCTTGTCTTTAGCGGGAGACCATGAGCAGTTCTTC

length: 13
J: TRBJ1-5
size: many
D: -
V: TRBV7-2
CDR3: CASSLARGGGTHF
DNA: TGTGCCAGCAGCTTAGCGCGGGGGGGAGGAACCCATTTT

length: 15
J: TRBJ2-7
size: -
D: -
V: TRBV28
CDR3: CASSVDYRGSYEQYF
DNA: TGTGCCAGCAGTGTGGACTACCGTGGCTCCTACGAGCAGTACTTC

length: 12
J: TRBJ1-1
size: many
D: -
V: TRBV20-1
CDR3: CSAPDMNTEAFF
DNA: TGCAGTGCACCGGACATGAACACTGAAGCTTTCTTT

length: 14
J: TRBJ1-2
size: many
D: TRBD1
V: TRBV2
CDR3: CASSGTGGDYGYTF
DNA: TGTGCCAGCAGCGGGACAGGGGGGGACTATGGCTACACCTTC

length: 12
J: TRBJ1-5
size: many
D: -
V: TRBV20-1
CDR3: CSGGSYNQPQHF
DNA: TGCAGTGGGGGGTCCTACAATCAGCCCCAGCATTTT

length: 13
J: TRBJ1-1
size: once
D: -
V: TRBV15
CDR3: CATSRDRDTEAFF
DNA: TGTGCCACCAGCAGAGACCGGGACACTGAAGCTTTCTTT

length: 13
J: TRBJ2-5
size: many
D: -
V: TRBV5-4
CDR3: CASSLRESETQYF
DNA: TGTGCCAGCAGCTTGAGAGAGTCGGAGACCCAGTACTTC

length: 16
J: TRBJ2-3
size: many
D: -
V: TRBV19
CDR3: CASSKKRQLPGDTQYF
DNA: TGTGCCAGTAGTAAGAAGAGACAACTCCCTGGGGATACGCAGTATTTT

length: 15
J: TRBJ1-2
size: -
D: -
V: TRBV5-4
CDR3: CASSLVERGVYGYTF
DNA: TGTGCCAGCAGCTTGGTCGAGCGGGGAGTTTATGGCTACACCTTC

length: 13
J: TRBJ1-5
size: many
D: -
V: TRBV6-6
CDR3: CAVSSGGNQPQHF
DNA: TGTGCCGTTTCAAGTGGAGGCAATCAGCCCCAGCATTTT

length: 12
J: TRBJ1-2
size: -
D: -
V: TRBV9
CDR3: CASSVVGSGYTF
DNA: TGTGCCAGCAGCGTAGTGGGGTCGGGCTACACCTTC

length: 14
J: TRBJ2-7
size: many
D: -
V: TRBV12-3/TRBV12-4
CDR3: CASSLDRVAYEQYF
DNA: TGTGCCAGCAGTTTAGACAGGGTGGCCTACGAGCAGTACTTC

length: 16
J: TRBJ2-3
size: many
D: TRBD2
V: TRBV19
CDR3: CASRNLAGGWTDTQYF
DNA: TGTGCCAGTAGGAACCTAGCGGGAGGTTGGACAGATACGCAGTATTTT

length: 16
J: TRBJ2-3
size: once
D: -
V: TRBV20-1
CDR3: CSARDYNLANTDTQYF
DNA: TGCAGTGCTAGAGATTACAATCTCGCCAACACAGATACGCAGTATTTT

length: 14
J: TRBJ1-6
size: few
D: -
V: TRBV19
CDR3: CASTVGGNNSPLHF
DNA: TGTGCCAGTACCGTTGGGGGAAATAATTCACCCCTCCACTTT

length: 15
J: TRBJ1-5
size: many
D: -
V: TRBV7-6
CDR3: CASSLHPGSNQPQHF
DNA: TGTGCCAGCAGCTTGCACCCGGGGAGCAATCAGCCCCAGCATTTT

length: 17
J: TRBJ2-1
size: many
D: TRBD2
V: TRBV5-1
CDR3: CASIAVGEGRRDNEQFF
DNA: TGCGCCAGCATCGCAGTGGGGGAGGGACGTCGGGACAATGAGCAGTTCTTC

length: 18
J: TRBJ2-6
size: many
D: TRBD1
V: TRBV5-1
CDR3: CASSLRGRGLAGANVLTF
DNA: TGCGCCAGCAGCTTGAGGGGGCGCGGGCTCGCCGGGGCCAACGTCCTGACTTTC

length: 15
J: TRBJ2-1
size: many
D: -
V: TRBV7-8
CDR3: CASSPSRVSYNEQFF
DNA: TGTGCCAGCAGCCCTTCTCGGGTGAGCTACAATGAGCAGTTCTTC

length: 15
J: TRBJ2-2
size: many
D: -
V: TRBV20-1
CDR3: CSAPRELAYTGELFF
DNA: TGCAGTGCTCCCCGCGAGCTAGCATACACCGGGGAGCTGTTTTTT

length: 12
J: TRBJ2-1
size: many
D: TRBD2
V: TRBV20-1
CDR3: CSAETSGNEQFF
DNA: TGCAGTGCTGAGACTAGCGGCAATGAGCAGTTCTTC

length: 16
J: TRBJ2-1
size: -
D: TRBD2
V: TRBV29-1
CDR3: CSGKERTSGRAYEQFF
DNA: TGCAGCGGAAAGGAGAGGACTAGCGGGAGGGCCTATGAGCAGTTCTTC

length: 16
J: TRBJ2-1
size: many
D: -
V: TRBV6-2/TRBV6-3
CDR3: CASSTLDRGLTNEQFF
DNA: TGTGCCAGCAGTACCCTTGATAGAGGCCTGACAAATGAGCAGTTCTTC

length: 15
J: TRBJ2-7
size: many
D: TRBD2
V: TRBV25-1
CDR3: CASSRASGRAHEQYF
DNA: TGTGCCAGCAGTAGGGCTAGCGGGAGGGCCCACGAGCAGTACTTC

length: 13
J: TRBJ2-7
size: -
D: TRBD2
V: TRBV29-1
CDR3: CSVGLAGGSEQYF
DNA: TGCAGCGTTGGGCTAGCGGGAGGTAGCGAGCAGTACTTC

length: 15
J: TRBJ2-3
size: many
D: -
V: TRBV30
CDR3: CAWTDHLGSTDTQYF
DNA: TGTGCCTGGACGGATCACCTTGGCTCCACAGATACGCAGTATTTT